This TCR beta chain was identified during a study of blood T cell repertoires in COVID-19. Study processing details: Reference gene primer amplification gave nucleated cell count estimates. The protocol was immunoSEQ multiplex PCR, while the TCRdb copy is restricted to in-frame clones and leaves out a portion. From that table come the V and J calls and clone size; the DNA was used to work out D and trimming. The table records about 170,000 clones, less than 90% of them present only once. V shed 0 bases and J shed 5 bases, with 13 bases lying between them. The CDR3 is made up of 15 amino acids. Germline V gives CDR1 SGHTA, CDR2 FQGNSA. Clinical history as reported by participants underpinned cohort assignment.

This receptor was identified in a human donor with acute COVID-19. The donor label of this sample is uncertain. Sequenced: PBMCs or T cells enriched from blood (not recorded which). This chain joins TRBV7-2 and TRBJ1-1, with unresolved D. The CDR3: CASSLAWTSSTEAFF. CDR3 DNA: TGTGCCAGCAGCTTAGCCTGGACTTCCTCGACTGAAGCTTTCTTT. The variable domain in full, completed from reference TRBV7-2 and TRBJ1-1, reads GAGVSQSPSNKVTEKGKDVELRCDPISGHTALYWYRQSLGQGLEFLIYFQGNSAPDKSGLPSDRFSAERTGGSVSTLTIQRTQQEDSAVYLCASSLAWTSSTEAFFGQGTRLTVV.